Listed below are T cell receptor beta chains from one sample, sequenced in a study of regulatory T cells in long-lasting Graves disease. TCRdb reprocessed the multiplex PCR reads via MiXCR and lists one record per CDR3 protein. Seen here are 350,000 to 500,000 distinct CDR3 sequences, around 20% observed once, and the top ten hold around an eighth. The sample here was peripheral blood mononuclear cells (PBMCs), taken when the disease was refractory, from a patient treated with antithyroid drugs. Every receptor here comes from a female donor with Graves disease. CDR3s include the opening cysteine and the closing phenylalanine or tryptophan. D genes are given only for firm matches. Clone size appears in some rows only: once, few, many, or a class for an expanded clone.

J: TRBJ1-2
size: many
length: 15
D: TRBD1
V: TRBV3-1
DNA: TGTGCCAGCAGCCAAGAGGATAACAGGGGCTATGGCTACACCTTC
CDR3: CASSQEDNRGYGYTF

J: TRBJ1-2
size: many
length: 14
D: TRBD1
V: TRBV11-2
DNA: TGTGCCAGCAGCTCCGCGGGACAGGGGAACGGCTACACCTTC
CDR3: CASSSAGQGNGYTF

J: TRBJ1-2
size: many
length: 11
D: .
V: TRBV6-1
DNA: TGTGCCAGTGGCCAAAACTATGGCTACACCTTC
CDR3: CASGQNYGYTF

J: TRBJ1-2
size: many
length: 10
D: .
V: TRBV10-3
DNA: TGTGCCATCAAAAACGGAGGCTACACCTTC
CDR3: CAIKNGGYTF

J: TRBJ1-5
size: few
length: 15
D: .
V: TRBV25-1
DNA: TGTGCCAGCAGTGAAGGGGGCAGGGACAATCAGCCCCAGCATTTT
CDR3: CASSEGGRDNQPQHF

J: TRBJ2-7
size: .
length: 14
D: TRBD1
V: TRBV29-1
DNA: TGCAGCGTTTCCGGAGGTACAGGGGGCTACGAGCAGTACTTC
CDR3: CSVSGGTGGYEQYF

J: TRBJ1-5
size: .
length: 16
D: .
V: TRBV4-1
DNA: TGCGCCAGCAGCCAAGCTGAGGCGGGCAGTCCGGGGCCCCAGCATTTT
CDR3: CASSQAEAGSPGPQHF

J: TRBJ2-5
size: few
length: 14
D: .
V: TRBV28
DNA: TGTGCCAGCAGCTTCCAGGGGCTGGGGGGGACCCAGTACTTC
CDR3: CASSFQGLGGTQYF

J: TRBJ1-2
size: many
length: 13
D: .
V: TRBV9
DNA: TGTGCCAGCAGCGTAGGCACGATGGAGGGCTACACCTTC
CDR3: CASSVGTMEGYTF

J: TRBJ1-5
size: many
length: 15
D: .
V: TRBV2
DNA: TGTGCCAGCAGTGATTGGGGGCATGGCAATCAGCCCCAGCATTTT
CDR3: CASSDWGHGNQPQHF

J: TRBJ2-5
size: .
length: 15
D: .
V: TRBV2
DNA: TGTGCCAGCACCGAAGGGGACTTGGGAGGAGAGACCCAGTACTTC
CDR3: CASTEGDLGGETQYF

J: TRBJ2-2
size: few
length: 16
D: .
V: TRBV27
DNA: TGTGCCAGCAGTGACTCGGCCCTCCCGAACACCGGGGAGCTGTTTTTT
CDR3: CASSDSALPNTGELFF

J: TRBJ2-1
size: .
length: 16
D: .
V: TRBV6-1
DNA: TGTGCCAGCAGTCACCCCTCTCGAAGGGGGAGCGATGAGCAGTTCTTC
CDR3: CASSHPSRRGSDEQFF

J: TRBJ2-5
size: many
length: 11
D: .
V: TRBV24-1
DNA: TGTGCCACCAGCCAGGGGGAGACCCAGTACTTC
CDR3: CATSQGETQYF

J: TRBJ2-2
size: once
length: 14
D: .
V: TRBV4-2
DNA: TGTGCCAGCAGCCAAGAGAGGGGGGCCTTGGAGCTGTTTTTT
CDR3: CASSQERGALELFF

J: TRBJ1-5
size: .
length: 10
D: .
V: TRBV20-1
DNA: TGCAGTGCTAGCGACGGGCCCCAGCATTTT
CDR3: CSASDGPQHF

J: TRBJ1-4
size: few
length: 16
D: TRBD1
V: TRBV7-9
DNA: TGTGCCAGCAGCTTAATGACAGGGACAGTTAATGAAAAACTGTTTTTT
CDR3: CASSLMTGTVNEKLFF

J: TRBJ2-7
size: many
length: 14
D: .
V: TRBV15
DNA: TGTGCCACCAGCAGAGAGTTGATCCGCAGCGAGCAGTACTTC
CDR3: CATSRELIRSEQYF

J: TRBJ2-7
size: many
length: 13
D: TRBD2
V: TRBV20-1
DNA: TGCAGTGCTAGAGACAGCGGGACCCCCGAGCAGTACTTC
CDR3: CSARDSGTPEQYF

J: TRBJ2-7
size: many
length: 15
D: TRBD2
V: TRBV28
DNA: TGTGCCAGCACAACCGGGACTAGCGGCTCCTACGAGCAGTACTTC
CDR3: CASTTGTSGSYEQYF

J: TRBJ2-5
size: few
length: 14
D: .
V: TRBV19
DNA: TGTGCCAGTAGTATCGTTGGGGGCTCAGAGACCCAGTACTTC
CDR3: CASSIVGGSETQYF

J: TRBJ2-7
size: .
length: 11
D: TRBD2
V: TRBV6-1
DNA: TGTGCCAGCGGAACGGGGGGTTCAGAGTACTTC
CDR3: CASGTGGSEYF

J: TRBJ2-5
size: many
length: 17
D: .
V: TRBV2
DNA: TGTGCCAGCAGGGGACCACCGGGCTTGATTCTAGAAGAGACCCAGTACTTC
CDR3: CASRGPPGLILEETQYF

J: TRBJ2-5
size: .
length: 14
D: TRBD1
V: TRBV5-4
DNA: TGTGCCAGCAGCCACAGGGGGCAACAAGAGACCCAGTACTTC
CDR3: CASSHRGQQETQYF

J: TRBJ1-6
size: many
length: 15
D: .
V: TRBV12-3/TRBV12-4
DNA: TGTGCCAGCAATCCCTCAGGGCGGAGGGATTCACCCCTCCACTTT
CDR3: CASNPSGRRDSPLHF

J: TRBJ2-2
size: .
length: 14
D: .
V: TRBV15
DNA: TGTGCCACCAGCAGAGATAGACACGGGTGGGAGCTGTTTTTT
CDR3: CATSRDRHGWELFF

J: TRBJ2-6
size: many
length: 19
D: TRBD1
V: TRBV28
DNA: TGTGCCAGCAGTTTGAATGGACAGGGATCCGGCTCTGGGGCCAACGTCCTGACTTTC
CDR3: CASSLNGQGSGSGANVLTF

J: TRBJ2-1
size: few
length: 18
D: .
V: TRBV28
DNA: TGTGCCAGCAGTTTAACCCGACTCGGGCAGAGCTCCTACAATGAGCAGTTCTTC
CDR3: CASSLTRLGQSSYNEQFF

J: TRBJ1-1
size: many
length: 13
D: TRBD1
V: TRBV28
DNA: TGTGCCAGCGGGGGACAGGGCTTTTTTGAAGCTTTCTTT
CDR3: CASGGQGFFEAFF

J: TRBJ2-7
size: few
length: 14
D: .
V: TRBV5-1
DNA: TGCGCCAGCAGACGGAAGGACGACGCCTACGAGCAGTACTTC
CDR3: CASRRKDDAYEQYF

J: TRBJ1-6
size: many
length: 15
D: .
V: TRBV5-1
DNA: TGCGCCAGCAGCCCGGTCGGGGACTCCGGAACACCCCTCCACTTT
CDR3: CASSPVGDSGTPLHF

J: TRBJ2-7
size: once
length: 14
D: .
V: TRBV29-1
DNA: TGCAGCGCACGGAGGGAGTATTCTTCCTACGAGCAGTACTTC
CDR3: CSARREYSSYEQYF

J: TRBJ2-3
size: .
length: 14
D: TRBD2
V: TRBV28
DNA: TGTGCCAGCAGGAAAACTAGCGGGGGAGATACGCAGTATTTT
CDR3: CASRKTSGGDTQYF

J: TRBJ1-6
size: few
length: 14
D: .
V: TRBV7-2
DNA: TGTGCCAGCAGCTTAGGCAGGGTGGGCTCACCCCTCCACTTT
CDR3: CASSLGRVGSPLHF

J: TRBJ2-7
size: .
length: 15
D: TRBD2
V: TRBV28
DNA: TGTGCCAGCACACCTGGGGGGACTAGCGCCTACGAGCAGTACTTC
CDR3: CASTPGGTSAYEQYF

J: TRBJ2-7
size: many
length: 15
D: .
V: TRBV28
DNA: TGTGCCAGCAGTCTCCCGGGGACCCAGGGCTACGAGCAGTACTTC
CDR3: CASSLPGTQGYEQYF

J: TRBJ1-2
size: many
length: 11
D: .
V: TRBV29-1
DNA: TGCAGCGACAGGGACACCTATGGCTACACCTTC
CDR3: CSDRDTYGYTF

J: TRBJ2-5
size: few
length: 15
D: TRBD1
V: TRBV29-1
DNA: TGCAGCGTCCCCCCCGGGACAGGGGTGGGTGAGACCCAGTACTTC
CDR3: CSVPPGTGVGETQYF

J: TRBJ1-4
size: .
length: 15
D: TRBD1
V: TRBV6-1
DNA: TGTGCCAGCAGCCGTACAGGGGTCCCGAATGAAAAACTGTTTTTT
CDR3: CASSRTGVPNEKLFF

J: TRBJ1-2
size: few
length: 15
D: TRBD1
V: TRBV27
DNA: TGTGCCAGCAGTGTCCTTCCTGACAGGGGTTATGGCTACACCTTC
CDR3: CASSVLPDRGYGYTF

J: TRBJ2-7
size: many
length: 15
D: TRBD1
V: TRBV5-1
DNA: TGCGCCAGCAGCCCGCCGGGACAGGGGGCCTACGAGCAGTACTTC
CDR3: CASSPPGQGAYEQYF

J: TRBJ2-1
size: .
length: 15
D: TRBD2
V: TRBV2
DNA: TGTGCCAGCAGACAACTAGCGGGAGAGGGGAATGAGCAGTTCTTC
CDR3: CASRQLAGEGNEQFF